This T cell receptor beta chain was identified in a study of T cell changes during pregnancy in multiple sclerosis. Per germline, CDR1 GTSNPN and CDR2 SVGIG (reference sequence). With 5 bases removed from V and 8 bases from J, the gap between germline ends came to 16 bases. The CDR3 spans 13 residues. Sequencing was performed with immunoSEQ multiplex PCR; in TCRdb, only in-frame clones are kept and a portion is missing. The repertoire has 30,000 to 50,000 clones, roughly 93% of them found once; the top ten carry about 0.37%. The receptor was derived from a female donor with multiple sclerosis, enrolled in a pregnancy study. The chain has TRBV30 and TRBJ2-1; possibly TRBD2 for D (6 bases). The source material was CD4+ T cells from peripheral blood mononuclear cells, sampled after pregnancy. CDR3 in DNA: TGTGCCTGGGCGGGACTCCCCTCAGATGAGCAGTTCTTC. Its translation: CAWAGLPSDEQFF. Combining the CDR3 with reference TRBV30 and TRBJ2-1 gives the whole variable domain SQTIHQWPATLVQPVGSPLSLECTVEGTSNPNLYWYRQAAGRGLQLLFYSVGIGQISSEVPQNLSASRPQDRQFILSSKKLLLSDSGFYLCAWAGLPSDEQFFGPGTRLTVL.